These 21 T cell receptor beta chains were all obtained from the same sample, sequenced in a study of long-term antiretroviral therapy in people with HIV. The immunoSEQ assay was v3.0, run at survey level. The table came from immunoSEQ multiplex PCR; TCRdb's copy has only in-frame clones and leaves some out. The sample consists of about 11,000 clones, approximately 79% of them appearing once. The sample in question was unsorted PBMCs, obtained about 7 years after starting antiretroviral therapy. These receptors all stem from a man in his fifties with HIV.

The chain carries TRBV9 and TRBJ2-3; a possible D gene is TRBD2 (6 bases). Trimming left V 4 bases short and J 2 bases short, with 14 bases between. Germline CDR1 is SGDLS and CDR2 is YYNGEE. This CDR3 comprises 15 residues. This CDR3 reads CASSTWEDSTDTQYF. For the CDR3, the DNA is TGTGCCAGCAGCACATGGGAGGATTCCACAGATACGCAGTATTTT.

The chain employs TRBV30 and TRBJ2-1; 10 nucleotides agree with TRBD2. This CDR3 contains 16 residues. Germline V gives CDR1 GTSNPN, CDR2 SVGIG (reference sequence). Losses at the gene ends were 3 bases for V and 7 bases for J; bases not matched to a gene: 12. The chain's CDR3 is CAWSGAGAGGPNEQFF. In DNA form, the CDR3 reads TGTGCCTGGAGCGGCGCCGGAGCGGGGGGGCCGAATGAGCAGTTCTTC.

The rearrangement uses TRBV10-2 and TRBJ2-1; TRBD1 or TRBD2 may be the D gene (5 bases each). Trimming shortened V by 3 bases and J by 0 bases, and 9 bases separated the two germline ends. Germline V lookup: CDR1 WSHSY, CDR2 SAAADI. CDR3 length equals 15 residues. The CDR3 sequence: CASSDWGSSYNEQFF. For the CDR3, the DNA is TGCGCCAGCAGTGATTGGGGGAGCTCCTACAATGAGCAGTTCTTC.

The J gene is TRBJ1-6, the V gene TRBV5-6; D may be TRBD1 (5 bases). Trimming stripped 4 bases from V and 8 bases from J, with 16 bases between. CDR1 is SGHDT and CDR2 is YYEEEE in the germline V gene. This CDR3 comprises 15 residues. The CDR3 DNA is TGTGCCAGCAGCATGATCCCCGGGACTTATTCACCCCTCCACTTT. It yields the protein CASSMIPGTYSPLHF.

The chain combines TRBV6-5 with TRBJ2-5; TRBD2 matches 12 bases. The CDR3 covers 15 residues. From germline, CDR1 is MNHEY and CDR2 SVGAGI. The junction had 3 bases not matched to a gene; V was cut back by 5 bases and J by 2 bases. Written as DNA, the CDR3 is TGTGCCAGCAGTCCCCTAGCGGGGGGGCAAGAGACCCAGTACTTC. Amino acid sequence: CASSPLAGGQETQYF.

The genes are TRBV27 and TRBJ1-1; no reliable D call. The germline V and J ends were trimmed by 4 bases and 1 base, with 7 bases remaining between them. This CDR3 has 13 residues. Germline lookup yields CDR1 MNHEY and CDR2 SMNVEV (reference sequence). This CDR3 is CASSYGRNTEAFF. The DNA of the CDR3 is TGTGCCAGCAGTTACGGGAGGAACACTGAAGCTTTCTTT.

The chain uses TRBV15 and TRBJ1-2; maybe TRBD1 (5 bases). Germline values: CDR1 LNHNV, CDR2 YYDKDF (reference sequence). This CDR3 is 16 amino acids long. Trimming removed 3 bases at V and 8 bases at J, with 22 bases between. CDR3 coding DNA: TGTGCCACCAGCAGCGTTCTCCAGGGATCGCCCTACGGCTACACCTTC. Amino acids: CATSSVLQGSPYGYTF.

The chain carries TRBV5-4 and TRBJ2-7, with D perhaps TRBD2 (5 bases). The CDR3 sequence is 14 residues long. The V gene lost 0 bases and the J gene lost 5 bases, with 12 bases spanning the gap. CDR1 SGHNT and CDR2 YYREEE come from the germline V gene (reference sequence). CDR3 DNA sequence: TGTGCCAGCAGCTTGGGGGTAGCGTTCAACGAGCAGTACTTC. It codes for CASSLGVAFNEQYF. Variable domain in full (rest from reference TRBV5-4 and TRBJ2-7): ETGVTQSPTHLIKTRGQQVTLRCSSQSGHNTVSWYQQALGQGPQFIFQYYREEENGRGNFPPRFSGLQFPNYSSELNVNALELDDSALYLCASSLGVAFNEQYFGPGTRLTVT.

CDR3 coding DNA: TGCGCCAGCAGCGAAGGGGACGGTATTAATTCACCCCTCCACTTT. Protein sequence: CASSEGDGINSPLHF. The gene calls are TRBV4-1 and TRBJ1-6; tentative D call: TRBD1 (5 bases). Trimming removed 5 bases from V and 6 bases from J, with 14 bases in between. This CDR3 has 15 residues. In germline, CDR1 is MGHRA, CDR2 YSYEKL.

The chain couples TRBV29-1 to TRBJ1-1, with a possible D match to TRBD1 (5 bases). This CDR3 has 14 amino acids. The V end was cut by 7 bases, the J end by 2 bases, with 17 bases between. Germline CDR1 SQVTM, CDR2 ANQGSEA. The CDR3 spells CSAQGPNGNTEAFF. CDR3 nucleotide sequence: TGCAGCGCCCAGGGTCCTAACGGTAACACTGAAGCTTTCTTT. Full variable domain (outside the CDR3, taken from reference TRBV29-1 and TRBJ1-1): SAVISQKPSRDICQRGTSLTIQCQVDSQVTMMFWYRQQPGQSLTLIATANQGSEATYESGFVIDKFPISRPNLTFSTLTVSNMSPEDSSIYLCSAQGPNGNTEAFFGQGTRLTVV.

The rearrangement uses TRBV18 and TRBJ2-5; no clear D gene. V shed 1 base and J shed 0 bases, with 9 bases lying between them. In germline, CDR1 is KGHSH, CDR2 LQKENI. The CDR3 is made up of 15 amino acids. The CDR3 sequence is CASSPQGPNQETQYF. In nucleotides, the CDR3 is TGTGCCAGCTCACCACAGGGCCCTAACCAAGAGACCCAGTACTTC.

The rearrangement uses TRBV6-1 and TRBJ1-4; tentative D call: TRBD1 (6 bases). V was cut by 5 bases and J by 8 bases, with 15 bases left in between. Germline V lookup: CDR1 MNHNS, CDR2 SASEGT. The CDR3 extends over 14 amino acids. This CDR3 reads CASSPHDRWEKLFF. The CDR3 coding sequence is TGTGCCAGCAGTCCACACGACAGGTGGGAAAAACTGTTTTTT.

The V and J genes are TRBV6-5 and TRBJ1-5, with D unclear. Germline CDR1 is MNHEY and CDR2 is SVGAGI. Trimming shortened V by 2 bases and J by 3 bases, and 8 bases separated the two germline ends. This CDR3 is built from 14 residues. The CDR3 bases are TGTGCCAGCAGTTACCGGCAGGCCAATCAGCCCCAGCATTTT. Its protein is CASSYRQANQPQHF.

The CDR3 protein is CASSQGSPSGGYTF. The CDR3 nucleotides read TGTGCCAGCAGCCAAGGAAGCCCCAGCGGCGGCTACACCTTC. The J gene is TRBJ1-2, the V gene TRBV14; D unclear. CDR3 length: 14 residues. The V gene's germline CDR1 is SGHDN and CDR2 FVKESK. V gave up 1 base and J gave up 8 bases, with 14 bases separating them.

J is TRBJ1-1 and V is TRBV6-5, with TRBD1 matching over 10 bases. This CDR3 is built from 15 residues. The germline V gene encodes CDR1 MNHEY and CDR2 SVGAGI. Trimming cost V 0 bases and J 6 bases; bases outside gene matches: 4. The CDR3 here is CASSYSDRGTPEAFF. For the CDR3, the DNA is TGTGCCAGCAGTTACTCGGACAGGGGGACCCCTGAAGCTTTCTTT.

CDR3 in DNA: TGTGCCAGCAGTTCTAGCCTTACAGGGAACTATGGCTACACCTTC. This sequence encodes CASSSSLTGNYGYTF. The chain joins TRBV6-5 to TRBJ1-2, with D tentatively TRBD1 (6 bases). The ends were cut back, 4 bases at V and 2 bases at J, with 14 bases in the middle. Germline assignment: CDR1 MNHEY and CDR2 SVGAGI. The CDR3 contains 15 residues.

The chain carries TRBV4-1 and TRBJ1-5, with 7 nucleotides matching TRBD1. This CDR3 is built from 16 residues. Looked up from germline, CDR1 is MGHRA and CDR2 is YSYEKL. The V and J ends lost 0 bases and 3 bases, in that order; junction bases with no gene match: 5. The CDR3 spells CASSQDLGQVNQPQHF. The CDR3 bases are TGCGCCAGCAGCCAAGATCTTGGACAGGTCAATCAGCCCCAGCATTTT.

This chain links TRBV11-3 with TRBJ2-3, with 12 bases lining up with TRBD2. CDR3 length: 16 amino acids. With 5 bases clipped from V and 4 bases from J, the junction kept 7 bases outside the gene matches. The germline V gene has CDR1 SGHNT and CDR2 YENEEA. The CDR3 here is CASSPSGGAFADTQYF. The CDR3 nucleotides read TGTGCCAGCAGCCCTAGCGGGGGGGCCTTCGCAGATACGCAGTATTTT.

The chain couples TRBV5-6 to TRBJ1-4, with 7 bases fitting TRBD1. The trim removed 4 bases at V and 4 bases at J, leaving 10 bases unmatched. In germline, CDR1 is SGHDT, CDR2 YYEEEE. The CDR3 is 16 amino acids. This chain's CDR3 is CASSTTTGPNNEKLFF. CDR3 nucleotide sequence: TGTGCCAGCAGCACTACGACAGGGCCAAATAATGAAAAACTGTTTTTT.

The chain is built from TRBV5-1 and TRBJ1-5; D possibly corresponds to TRBD1 (5 bases). Germline CDR1 is SGHRS and CDR2 is YFSETQ. V dropped 1 base and J dropped 4 bases, with 12 bases sitting between them. This CDR3 contains 15 residues. The CDR3 protein is CASSLSGQRNQPQHF. The CDR3 coding sequence is TGCGCCAGCAGCTTGTCCGGACAACGTAATCAGCCCCAGCATTTT.

This clone came up once. The V call is TRBV6-5, the J call TRBJ2-6; D unclear. Trimming pared 6 bases from V and 0 bases from J, leaving 6 bases between. Germline V gives CDR1 MNHEY, CDR2 SVGAGI. CDR3 size: 14 residues. CDR3 in DNA: TGTGCCAGCAGAACCCACTCTGGGGCCAACGTCCTGACTTTC. Its translation is CASRTHSGANVLTF.